Here is one TCR beta chain with its context. The record originates from a study of blood T cell repertoires in COVID-19. Study-level information: Italy, Spain and the United States were the sources of the convalescent and acute COVID-19 samples. Sources were T cells, B-cell-depleted T cells, or PBMCs; the material itself was cDNA or gDNA.

As processed by the authors: It was from reference gene primer amplification that nucleated cell counts were estimated. Measured with immunoSEQ multiplex PCR; TCRdb has only the in-frame clones, and not every one. V and J calls and clone size come straight from that table; D and trimming were deduced from the DNA. The sample records fewer than 150,000 clones, around 73% being singletons. Trimming stripped 0 bases from V and 4 bases from J, with 5 bases between. The CDR3 is made up of 13 amino acids. Per germline, CDR1 LGHDT and CDR2 YNNKEL (reference sequence). Input material: peripheral blood. This sequence was found in a man aged 60-69 years who had recovered from COVID-19. The genes are TRBV3-1 (or the pseudogene TRBV3-2) and TRBJ2-3; D unresolved. DNA of the CDR3: TGTGCCAGCAGCCAAGATTCCGCAGATACGCAGTATTTT. Translating gives CASSQDSADTQYF.